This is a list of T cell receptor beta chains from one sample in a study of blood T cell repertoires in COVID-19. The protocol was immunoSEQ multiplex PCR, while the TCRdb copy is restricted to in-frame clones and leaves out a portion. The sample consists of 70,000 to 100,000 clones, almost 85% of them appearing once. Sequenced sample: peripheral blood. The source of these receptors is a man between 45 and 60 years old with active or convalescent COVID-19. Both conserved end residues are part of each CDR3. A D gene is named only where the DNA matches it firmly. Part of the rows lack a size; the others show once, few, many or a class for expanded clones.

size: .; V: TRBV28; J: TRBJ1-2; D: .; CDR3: CASSFEGHGYGYTF; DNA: TGTGCCAGCAGTTTCGAAGGACACGGTTATGGCTACACCTTC
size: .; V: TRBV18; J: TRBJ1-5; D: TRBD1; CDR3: CASSRSGTGANQPQHF; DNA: TGTGCCAGCTCTCGCAGCGGGACAGGGGCGAATCAGCCCCAGCATTTT
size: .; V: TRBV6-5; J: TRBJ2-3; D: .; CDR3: CASNLQAGSTDTQYF; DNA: TGTGCCAGCAATCTACAGGCTGGGAGCACAGATACGCAGTATTTT
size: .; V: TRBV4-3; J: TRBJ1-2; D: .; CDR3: CASSQDGQPPYGYTF; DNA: TGCGCCAGCAGCCAAGATGGACAGCCTCCCTATGGCTACACCTTC
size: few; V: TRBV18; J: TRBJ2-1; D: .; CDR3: CASSPVEGDFSYNEQFF; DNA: TGTGCCAGCTCACCAGTCGAGGGGGATTTCTCCTACAATGAGCAGTTCTTC
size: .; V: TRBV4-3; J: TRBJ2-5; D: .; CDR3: CASSQMSGETQYF; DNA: TGCGCCAGCAGCCAAATGTCGGGGGAGACCCAGTACTTC
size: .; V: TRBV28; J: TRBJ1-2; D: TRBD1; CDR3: CASSPGGTGVDGYTF; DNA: TGTGCCAGCAGCCCAGGCGGGACAGGGGTTGATGGCTACACCTTC
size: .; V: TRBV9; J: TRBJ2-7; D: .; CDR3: CASSAGHAPWEQYF; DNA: TGTGCCAGCAGCGCCGGACACGCACCATGGGAGCAGTACTTC
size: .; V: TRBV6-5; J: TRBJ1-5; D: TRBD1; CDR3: CASSYTSGGDQPQHF; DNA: TGTGCCAGCAGTTACACGTCAGGGGGCGATCAGCCCCAGCATTTT
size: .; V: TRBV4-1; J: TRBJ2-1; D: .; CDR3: CASSQDQLATSSYNEQFF; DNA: TGCGCCAGCAGCCAAGATCAGCTAGCAACTAGCTCCTACAATGAGCAGTTCTTC